This T cell receptor beta chain was identified during a study of blood T cell repertoires in COVID-19. Overall study: Samples of COVID-19 (acute and convalescent) were obtained from the United States, Italy and Spain.

From germline, CDR1 is ENHRY and CDR2 SYGVKD. The CDR3 runs to 13 residues. V shed 10 bases and J shed 7 bases, with 17 bases lying between them. This clone has just one count. Authors' data handling: Estimates of nucleated cell counts were drawn from the amplification of reference gene primers. TCRdb's table, derived via immunoSEQ multiplex PCR, lists solely in-frame clones and lacks some. V, J and clone size are those of that table, while D and trimming were read from the DNA. The profile shows approximately 190,000 clones, about 93% of them singletons. Sequenced: peripheral blood. The source of this sequence is a man aged 50 or older with acute or convalescent COVID-19. The J gene is TRBJ1-5, the V gene TRBV10-3; D gene uncertain. CDR3 bases: TGTGCCACCTACCCAATCGCAGGCCAGCCCCAGCATTTT. The encoded protein is CATYPIAGQPQHF.